This T cell receptor (beta chain) was obtained from a study of chemoradiotherapy in HPV16-positive cancers. On the study more broadly: Functional T-cell assays on two HPV16-positive patients' cells defined candidate HPV-specific clones and common TCR motifs. Findings and caveats of the study: Candidate HPV-specific clones and E7-related TCR motifs grew in tumor during treatment. Functional assays defining HPV-specific T cells used only two HPV16-positive patients. In HPV16-positive patients, HPV-responsive T-cell expansion tracked better recurrence-free survival.

To note about this clone: What it binds is unknown.

Produced via immunoSEQ multiplex PCR; TCRdb's table is partial and in-frame only. The data contain under 2,500 clones, around 72% of them singletons. The clonotype originates from a human donor with HPV-associated anogenital cancer. Sampling was performed from a patient who underwent chemoradiotherapy.

CDR3 nucleotides: TGTGCCAGCAGCGTGTTTAGCGGGATCACCGGTGAGCAGTTCTTC. It is translated as CASSVFSGITGEQFF. This chain links TRBV9 with TRBJ2-1; 8 bases match TRBD2. Germline-derived CDR1 and CDR2 are SGDLS and YYNGEE. The CDR3 is 15 residues long. V was pared by 2 bases and J by 9 bases, with 10 bases of the junction left unmatched.